The entry below gives a single T cell receptor (beta chain) sequence along with its context. Antigen specificity is unknown. This record belongs to a study of cytotoxic CD8 clonotypes in ibrutinib-treated CLL. Turning to the study itself: Response samples were obtained once patients had received a median around twelve months of treatment, range 6 to 36.

The planned depth of sequencing spanned 1 in 200,000 to 1 in 1 million T cells. Produced via immunoSEQ multiplex PCR; TCRdb's table is partial and in-frame only. In the table there are 100,000 to 150,000 clones, 75% to 90% of which are singletons. Looked up from germline, CDR1 is GTSNPN and CDR2 is SVGIG (reference sequence). V was pared by 8 bases and J by 6 bases, with 17 bases between. The CDR3 contains 13 residues. Whole-study results and caveats: T-cell clonality at baseline went above that of age-matched healthy donors and rose and fell with circulating CD8+ T-cell counts. Public clonotypes, rarely seen, contracted or held steady on treatment.

The sequencing used PBMCs, collected after 24 months of ibrutinib treatment. The J gene is TRBJ1-5, the V gene TRBV30; maybe TRBD1 (5 bases). The source is a human donor with chronic lymphocytic leukemia. The CDR3, as DNA: TGTGCCATTGGAGGGCAGGGCCCTCAGCCCCAGCATTTT. Translated, it gives CAIGGQGPQPQHF.